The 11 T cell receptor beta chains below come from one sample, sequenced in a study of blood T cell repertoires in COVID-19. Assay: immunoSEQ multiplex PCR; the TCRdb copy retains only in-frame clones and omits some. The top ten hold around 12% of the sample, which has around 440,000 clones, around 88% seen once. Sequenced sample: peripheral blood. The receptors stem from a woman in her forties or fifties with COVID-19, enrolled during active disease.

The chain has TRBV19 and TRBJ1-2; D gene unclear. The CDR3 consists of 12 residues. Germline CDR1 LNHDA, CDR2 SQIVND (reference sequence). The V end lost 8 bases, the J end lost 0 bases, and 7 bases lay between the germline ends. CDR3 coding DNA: TGTGCCAGTTCTCCTACTAACTATGGCTACACCTTC. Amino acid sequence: CASSPTNYGYTF.

The CDR3 sequence: CASSIVWAGVDTGELFF. CDR3 bases: TGTGCCAGTAGTATAGTATGGGCGGGGGTGGACACCGGGGAGCTGTTTTTT. The V and J genes are TRBV19 and TRBJ2-2, with 7 bases that match TRBD2. Germline V CDR1 and CDR2: LNHDA, SQIVND (reference sequence). The trim removed 1 base at V and 3 bases at J, leaving 8 bases unmatched. This CDR3 has 17 amino acids.

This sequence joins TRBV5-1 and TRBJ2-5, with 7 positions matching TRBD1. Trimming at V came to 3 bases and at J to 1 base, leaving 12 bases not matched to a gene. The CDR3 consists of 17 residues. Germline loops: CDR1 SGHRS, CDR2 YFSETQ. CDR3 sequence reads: CASSSYTGTDFQETQYF. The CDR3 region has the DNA TGCGCCAGCAGCTCCTACACGGGGACAGACTTCCAAGAGACCCAGTACTTC.

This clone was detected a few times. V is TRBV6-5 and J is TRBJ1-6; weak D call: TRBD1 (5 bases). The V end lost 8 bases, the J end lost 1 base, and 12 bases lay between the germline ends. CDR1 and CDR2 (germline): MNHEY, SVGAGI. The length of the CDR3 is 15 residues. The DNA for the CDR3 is TGTGCCAGCGGCCTTCGGGGGTCCTATAATTCACCCCTCCACTTT. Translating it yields CASGLRGSYNSPLHF.

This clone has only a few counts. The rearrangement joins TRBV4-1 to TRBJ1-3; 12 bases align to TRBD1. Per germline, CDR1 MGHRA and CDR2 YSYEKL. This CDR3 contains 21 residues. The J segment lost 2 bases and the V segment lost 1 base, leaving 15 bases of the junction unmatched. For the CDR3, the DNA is TGCGCCAGCAGCCAAGTCCATGCCGGGACAGGGGGCGAAGAGCCTGGAAACACCATATATTTT. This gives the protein CASSQVHAGTGGEEPGNTIYF.

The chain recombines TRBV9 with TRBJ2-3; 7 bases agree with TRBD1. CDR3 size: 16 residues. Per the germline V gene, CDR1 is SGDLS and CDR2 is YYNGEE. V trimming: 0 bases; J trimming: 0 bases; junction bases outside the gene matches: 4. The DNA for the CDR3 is TGTGCCAGCAGCGTAGCCCTGGGACAGAGCACAGATACGCAGTATTTT. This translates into CASSVALGQSTDTQYF.

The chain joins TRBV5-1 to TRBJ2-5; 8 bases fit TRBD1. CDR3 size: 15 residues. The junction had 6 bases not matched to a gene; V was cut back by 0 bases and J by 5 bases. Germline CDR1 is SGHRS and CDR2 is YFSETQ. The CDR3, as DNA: TGCGCCAGCAGCTTGGAGGGACAGGTATCGGAGACCCAGTACTTC. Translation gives CASSLEGQVSETQYF. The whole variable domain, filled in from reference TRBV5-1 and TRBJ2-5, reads KAGVTQTPRYLIKTRGQQVTLSCSPISGHRSVSWYQQTPGQGLQFLFEYFSETQRNKGNFPGRFSGRQFSNSRSEMNVSTLELGDSALYLCASSLEGQVSETQYFGPGTRLLVL.

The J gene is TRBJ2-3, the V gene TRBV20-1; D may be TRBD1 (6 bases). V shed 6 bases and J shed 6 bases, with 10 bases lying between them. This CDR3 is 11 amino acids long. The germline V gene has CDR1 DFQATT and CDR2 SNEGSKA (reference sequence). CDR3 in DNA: TGCAGTGCAACAGGGCCCGATACGCAGTATTTT. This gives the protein CSATGPDTQYF.

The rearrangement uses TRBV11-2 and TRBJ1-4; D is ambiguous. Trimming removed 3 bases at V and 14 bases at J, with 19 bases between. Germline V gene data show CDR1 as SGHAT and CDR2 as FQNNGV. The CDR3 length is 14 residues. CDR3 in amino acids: CASSLRPSEQALFF. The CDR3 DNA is TGTGCCAGCAGCTTGAGGCCCTCGGAGCAAGCCCTGTTTTTT.

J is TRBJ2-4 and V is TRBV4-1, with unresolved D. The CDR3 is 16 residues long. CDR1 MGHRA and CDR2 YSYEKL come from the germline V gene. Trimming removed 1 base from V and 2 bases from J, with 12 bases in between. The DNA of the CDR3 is TGCGCCAGCAGCCAAGGAGGTGGAGCGACCAAAAACATTCAGTACTTC. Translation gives CASSQGGGATKNIQYF.

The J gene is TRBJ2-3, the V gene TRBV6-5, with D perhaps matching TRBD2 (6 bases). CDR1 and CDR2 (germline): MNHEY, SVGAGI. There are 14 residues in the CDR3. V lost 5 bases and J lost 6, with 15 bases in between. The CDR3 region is CASSPGTAPDTQYF. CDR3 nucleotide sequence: TGTGCCAGCAGTCCCGGGACTGCCCCGGATACGCAGTATTTT.